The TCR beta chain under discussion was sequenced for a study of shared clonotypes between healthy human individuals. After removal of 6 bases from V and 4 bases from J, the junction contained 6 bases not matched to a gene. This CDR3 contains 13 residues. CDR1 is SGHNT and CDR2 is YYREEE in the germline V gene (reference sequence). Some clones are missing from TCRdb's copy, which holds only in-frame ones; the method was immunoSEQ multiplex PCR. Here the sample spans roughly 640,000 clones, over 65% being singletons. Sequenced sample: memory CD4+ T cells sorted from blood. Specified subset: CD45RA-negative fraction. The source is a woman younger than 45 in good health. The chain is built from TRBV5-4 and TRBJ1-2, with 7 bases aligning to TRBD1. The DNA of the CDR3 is TGTGCCAGCACAACAGGGGCTACCTATGGCTACACCTTC. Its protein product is CASTTGATYGYTF.